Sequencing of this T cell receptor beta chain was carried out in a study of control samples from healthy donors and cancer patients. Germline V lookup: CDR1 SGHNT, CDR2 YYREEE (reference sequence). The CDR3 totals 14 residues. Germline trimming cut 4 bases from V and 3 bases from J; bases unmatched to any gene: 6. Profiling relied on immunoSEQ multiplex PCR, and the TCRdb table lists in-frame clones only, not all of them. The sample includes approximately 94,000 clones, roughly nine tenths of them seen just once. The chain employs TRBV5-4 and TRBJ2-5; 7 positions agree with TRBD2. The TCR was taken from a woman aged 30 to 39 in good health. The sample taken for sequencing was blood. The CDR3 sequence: CASSREDTEETQYF. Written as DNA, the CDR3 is TGTGCCAGCAGCCGGGAGGACACTGAAGAGACCCAGTACTTC.